This T cell receptor beta chain was documented in a study of human T cells and chemical hapten exposure. This clonotype was recorded a few times. In germline, CDR1 is SGHNT, CDR2 YYREEE (reference sequence). This CDR3 spans 15 amino acids. Trimming stripped 0 bases from V and 4 bases from J, with 13 bases between. TCRdb ran MiXCR on the RACE reads and lists one entry per CDR3 protein. Of about 100,000 distinct CDR3 sequences in the sample, 11% were seen once. Time point given: patch test 1, 2 weeks after DPC sensitization. Treatment described: therapeutic diphenylcyclopropenone sensitization with weekly scalp DPC.

The chain is built from TRBV5-4 and TRBJ1-2; the D is unclear. The specimen comprised whole blood, sampled in connection with sensitization to the hapten diphenylcyclopropenone (DPC). The receptor was derived from a woman between 35 and 50 years old with alopecia areata. Some clones in this sample may be carry-over from other donors' samples. CDR3 nucleotide sequence: TGTGCCAGCAGCTTGGATCCAGCCTCCTCCTATGGCTACACCTTC. Amino acid sequence: CASSLDPASSYGYTF.